Below, 8 T cell receptor beta chains from the same sample are listed, as sequenced in a study of identical twins. TCRdb itself ran the 5' RACE reads through MiXCR, one entry per CDR3 protein. The data contain hundreds of thousands of distinct CDR3 sequences, under 9.5% of them singletons. The same sample was also studied in work on yellow fever vaccine responses in identical twins.

Sequences were obtained from memory (CD45RO+) T cells sorted from blood. Every receptor here comes from a woman aged 18-29 years in good health.

This clonotype was counted ten times or more. This rearrangement joins TRBV10-3 to TRBJ2-3; 11 nucleotides agree with TRBD1. The V segment lost 6 bases and the J segment 1 base; nucleotides outside the gene matches: 3. CDR1 is ENHRY, CDR2 SYGVKD, per germline. The CDR3 contains 15 residues. This chain's CDR3 is CAISGTGGGTDTQYF. The CDR3 nucleotides are TGTGCCATCAGCGGGACAGGGGGGGGCACAGATACGCAGTATTTT.

This chain links TRBV21-1 with TRBJ1-5; the table's D call TRBD1 went unverified against the DNA. TRBV21-1 is a documented pseudogene. The CDR3 is made up of 17 amino acids. The CDR3 region has the DNA TGTGCCAGCAGCAAAGCCCCTGATCAGGGGCCCAATCAGCCCCAGCATTTT. It is translated as CASSKAPDQGPNQPQHF.

The chain recombines TRBV14 with TRBJ1-1, with 7 bases identical to TRBD1. The CDR3 has 15 amino acids. Germline CDR1 SGHDN, CDR2 FVKESK. The J segment lost 0 bases and the V segment lost 1 base, leaving 2 bases of the junction unmatched. The CDR3 spells CASSQAGTVNTEAFF. The CDR3 bases are TGTGCCAGCAGCCAAGCCGGGACAGTGAACACTGAAGCTTTCTTT.

This clonotype was observed a few times. This sequence joins TRBV3-1 and TRBJ1-4, with a tentative D call TRBD1 (5 bases). Trimming pared 1 base from V and 3 bases from J, leaving 9 bases between. This CDR3 has 15 residues. CDR1 LGHDT and CDR2 YNNKEL come from the germline V gene (reference sequence). CDR3 residues: CASSQAGAANEKLFF. CDR3 nucleotide sequence: TGTGCCAGCAGCCAAGCTGGGGCGGCTAATGAAAAACTGTTTTTT. The full variable domain, in which reference TRBV3-1 and TRBJ1-4 provide the parts outside the CDR3, is DTAVSQTPKYLVTQMGNDKSIKCEQNLGHDTMYWYKQDSKKFLKIMFSYNNKELIINETVPNRFSPKSPDKAHLNLHINSLELGDSAVYFCASSQAGAANEKLFFGSGTQLSVL.

The chain recombines TRBV6-1 with TRBJ1-1; 7 nucleotides agree with TRBD1. From germline, CDR1 is MNHNS and CDR2 SASEGT. The CDR3 is 15 residues long. The V and J ends lost 3 bases and 0 bases, in that order; junction bases with no gene match: 4. Written as DNA, the CDR3 is TGTGCCAGCAGTGAGTTACAGGGGCTGAACACTGAAGCTTTCTTT. Amino acid sequence: CASSELQGLNTEAFF.

There are a few counts of this clonotype. The rearrangement links TRBV13 to TRBJ1-3; 11 positions agree with TRBD1. CDR3 size: 20 residues. Germline V gene sequence: CDR1 PRHDT, CDR2 FYEKMQ (reference sequence). The trim removed 5 bases at V and 0 bases at J, leaving 15 bases unmatched. The CDR3 DNA sequence: TGTGCCAGCAGCCTTCATACGGACAGGGGGCGAAGGGGCTCTGGAAACACCATATATTTT. The encoded protein is CASSLHTDRGRRGSGNTIYF.

The V and J genes are TRBV5-1 and TRBJ2-1; 8 bases fit TRBD1. V shed 3 bases, J shed 6 bases, and the junction held 8 bases outside the gene matches. The germline V gene encodes CDR1 SGHRS and CDR2 YFSETQ. The CDR3 totals 15 residues. DNA for the CDR3: TGCGCCAGCAGCTCAGGACAGGGCGCCTTCAATGAGCAGTTCTTC. Protein product: CASSSGQGAFNEQFF.

The gene calls are TRBV28 and TRBJ1-2; D is perhaps TRBD1 (5 bases). Trimming took off 5 bases at V and 4 bases at J, with 17 bases between the two ends. Germline V gene sequence: CDR1 MDHEN, CDR2 SYDVKM. The CDR3 runs to 15 residues. CDR3 in amino acids: CASSTASGTAYGYTF. Here the CDR3 DNA reads TGTGCCAGCAGTACCGCATCCGGGACGGCCTATGGCTACACCTTC.